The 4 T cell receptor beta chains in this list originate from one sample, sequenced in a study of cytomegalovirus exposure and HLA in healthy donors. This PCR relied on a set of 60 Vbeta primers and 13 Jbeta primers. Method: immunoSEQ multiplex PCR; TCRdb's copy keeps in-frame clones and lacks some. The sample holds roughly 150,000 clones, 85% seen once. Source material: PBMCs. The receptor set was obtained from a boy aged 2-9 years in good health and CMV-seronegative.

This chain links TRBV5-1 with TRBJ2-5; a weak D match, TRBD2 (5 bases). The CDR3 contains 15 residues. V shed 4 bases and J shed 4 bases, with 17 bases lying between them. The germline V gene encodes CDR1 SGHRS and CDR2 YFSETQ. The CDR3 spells CASSHDGVERETQYF. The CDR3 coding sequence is TGCGCCAGCAGCCACGACGGGGTGGAAAGAGAGACCCAGTACTTC.

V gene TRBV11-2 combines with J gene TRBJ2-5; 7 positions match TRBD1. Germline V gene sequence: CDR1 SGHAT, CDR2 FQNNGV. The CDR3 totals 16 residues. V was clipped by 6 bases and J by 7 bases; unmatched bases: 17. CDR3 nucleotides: TGTGCCAGCAGTCTACACCCGGGACAGCCCTTTGGGACCCAGTACTTC. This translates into CASSLHPGQPFGTQYF.

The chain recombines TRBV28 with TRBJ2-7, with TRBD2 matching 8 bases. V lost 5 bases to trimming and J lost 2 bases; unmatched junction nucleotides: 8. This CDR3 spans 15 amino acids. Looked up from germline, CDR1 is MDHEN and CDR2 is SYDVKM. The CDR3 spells CASSALTGGAYEQYF. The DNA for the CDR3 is TGTGCCAGCAGTGCCCTTACCGGGGGGGCCTACGAGCAGTACTTC.

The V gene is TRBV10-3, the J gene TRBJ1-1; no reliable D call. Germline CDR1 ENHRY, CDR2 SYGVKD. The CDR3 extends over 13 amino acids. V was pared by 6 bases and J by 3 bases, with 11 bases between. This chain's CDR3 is CAISRRVDTEAFF. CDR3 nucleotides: TGTGCCATCAGCCGTCGGGTGGACACTGAAGCTTTCTTT.